The 11 T cell receptor beta chains in this list originate from one sample, sequenced in a study of regulatory T cells in long-lasting Graves disease. The time point was: newly diagnosed GD, antithyroid drugs for less than 3 months. After RNA was extracted from PBMCs, the TCR library was made from it. Combining iRepertoire HTBI primers with Arm-PCR of CDR3 regions, the authors built TCR beta libraries. One entry per CDR3 protein, called by TCRdb with MiXCR from the multiplex PCR reads. The table records around 450,000 distinct CDR3 sequences, around 15% of them present only once. This same sample was also taken into another study, of T cells in Graves' hyperthyroidism and ophthalmopathy.

The sequencing used peripheral blood mononuclear cells (PBMCs), collected at new diagnosis, from a patient treated with antithyroid drugs. The source of these receptors is a middle-aged man with Graves disease.

As regards this clonotype: The junction departs from germline at one end; a sequencing error may be responsible. This chain uses TRBV5-1 with TRBJ1-5, with a possible D match to TRBD1 (5 bases). CDR3 length: 17 residues. Germline V gene sequence: CDR1 SGHRS, CDR2 YFSETQ. CDR3 nucleotides: TGTGCCAGCAGCTTGTTAGGGGATGTTGGTAGCAATCAGCCCCAGCATTTT. Its translation: CASSLLGDVGSNQPQHF.

This clonotype showed up many times. The rearrangement uses TRBV11-2 and TRBJ1-1, with TRBD1 matching over 9 bases. The CDR3 extends over 17 amino acids. Germline values: CDR1 SGHAT, CDR2 FQNNGV. The ends lost 5 bases at V and 0 bases at J; junction bases unmatched: 10. The CDR3 here is CASSPRGDRDVNTEAFF. The CDR3 nucleotides are TGTGCCAGCAGCCCCCGTGGGGACAGGGATGTGAACACTGAAGCTTTCTTT.

This clonotype was detected ten times or more. The chain couples TRBV20-1 to TRBJ2-3, with D unresolved. The CDR3 spans 12 residues. Germline V gene lookup returns CDR1 DFQATT and CDR2 SNEGSKA (reference sequence). V lost 0 bases to trimming and J lost 3 bases, with 4 bases between them. CDR3 region: CSARDPTDTQYF. CDR3 coding DNA: TGCAGTGCTAGAGACCCTACAGATACGCAGTATTTT.

This clonotype was detected many times. The genes are TRBV30 and TRBJ2-1, with D perhaps matching TRBD1 (6 bases). V was trimmed by 4 bases and J by 4 bases, leaving 14 bases between them. CDR3 length: 14 amino acids. Germline-derived CDR1 and CDR2 are GTSNPN and SVGIG (reference sequence). CDR3: CAWNLGGNYNEQFF. The CDR3 DNA reads TGTGCCTGGAATCTTGGGGGCAATTACAATGAGCAGTTCTTC.

V gene TRBV6-1 combines with J gene TRBJ1-4, with 8 nucleotides matching TRBD1. Per germline, CDR1 MNHNS and CDR2 SASEGT. V was pared by 8 bases and J by 4 bases, with 6 bases of the junction left unmatched. The CDR3 loop spans 14 amino acids. The CDR3 reads CASVRDRLNEKLFF. The CDR3 coding sequence is TGTGCCAGCGTCCGGGACAGGCTTAATGAAAAACTGTTTTTT.

In its sample, this clonotype was seen many times. This chain uses TRBV7-9 with TRBJ1-6; D is possibly TRBD1 (6 bases). V dropped 8 bases and J dropped 7 bases, with 15 bases sitting between them. Germline CDR1 and CDR2: SEHNR and FQNEAQ (reference sequence). There are 14 residues in the CDR3. The CDR3 here is CASRRTERNSPLHF. The CDR3 DNA follows: TGTGCCAGCCGGAGGACAGAAAGAAATTCACCCCTCCACTTT.

This clonotype was found many times. J is TRBJ2-7 and V is TRBV12-3 or TRBV12-4, with 10 bases that match TRBD1. The V segment lost 2 bases and the J segment 2 bases; nucleotides outside the gene matches: 3. This CDR3 region has 15 residues. CDR3 in DNA: TGTGCCAGCAGTTTACCGGACAGGGGGACCTACGAGCAGTACTTC. Protein sequence: CASSLPDRGTYEQYF.

There are many counts of this clonotype. DNA of the CDR3: TGTGCCAGCAGTTCCAACGCACATCGGCCTACCGAGCAGTACTTC. Amino acids: CASSSNAHRPTEQYF. The V gene is TRBV28, the J gene TRBJ2-7, with D uncertain. The CDR3 loop spans 15 amino acids. Trimming removed 4 bases at V and 6 bases at J, with 19 bases between. Per germline, CDR1 MDHEN and CDR2 SYDVKM.

This clonotype was observed many times. This rearrangement joins TRBV5-1 to TRBJ2-2; D unclear. The V gene lost 6 bases and the J gene lost 3 bases, with 12 bases spanning the gap. The germline V gene encodes CDR1 SGHRS and CDR2 YFSETQ. The CDR3 runs to 14 residues. This CDR3 reads CASKRGEDTGELFF. The DNA of the CDR3 is TGCGCCAGCAAGCGCGGAGAGGACACCGGGGAGCTGTTTTTT.

The chain combines TRBV10-3 with TRBJ2-5; 7 bases are a match to TRBD1. J lost 5 bases, V lost 11 bases, and 8 bases had no gene match. The CDR3 has 12 residues. Germline V gene sequence: CDR1 ENHRY, CDR2 SYGVKD. For the CDR3, the DNA is TGTGCCTCACAGGGGTTGACGGAGACCCAGTACTTC. It translates to CASQGLTETQYF.

The V gene is TRBV7-2, the J gene TRBJ1-3; 10 nucleotides align to TRBD1. This CDR3 is 16 amino acids long. Germline loops: CDR1 SGHTA, CDR2 FQGNSA. V was pared by 5 bases and J by 3 bases, with 7 bases of the junction left unmatched. The CDR3 loop is CASSPPGQGLGNTIYF. In nucleotides, the CDR3 is TGTGCCAGCAGCCCACCGGGACAGGGGCTTGGAAACACCATATATTTT.